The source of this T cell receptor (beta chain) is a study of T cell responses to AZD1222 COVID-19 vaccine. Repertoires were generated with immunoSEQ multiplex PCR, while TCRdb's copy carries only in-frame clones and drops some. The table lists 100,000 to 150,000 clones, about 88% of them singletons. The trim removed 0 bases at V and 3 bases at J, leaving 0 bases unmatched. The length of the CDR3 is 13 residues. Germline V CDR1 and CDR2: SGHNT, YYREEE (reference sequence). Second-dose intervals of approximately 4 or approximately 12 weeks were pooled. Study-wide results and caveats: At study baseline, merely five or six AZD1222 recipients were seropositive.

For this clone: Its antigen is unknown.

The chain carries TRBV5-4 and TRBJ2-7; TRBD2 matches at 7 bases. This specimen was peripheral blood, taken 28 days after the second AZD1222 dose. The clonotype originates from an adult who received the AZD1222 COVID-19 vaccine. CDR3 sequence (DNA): TGTGCCAGCAGCTTGGGGGAGGGCTACGAGCAGTACTTC. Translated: CASSLGEGYEQYF.